Following are 7 T cell receptor beta chains from one sample sequenced in a study of blood T cell repertoires in COVID-19. The repertoire was sequenced with immunoSEQ multiplex PCR; TCRdb's copy has only in-frame clones and lacks some. The top ten clones hold roughly 1.2% of a sample with some 94,000 clones, 75% to 90% of them seen once. Sequenced: peripheral blood. The receptor set was obtained from a human donor in a cohort sampled during active COVID-19.

J is TRBJ1-2 and V is TRBV7-2; TRBD1 matches 10 bases. The J segment lost 4 bases and the V segment lost 4 bases, leaving 6 bases of the junction unmatched. Germline CDR1 and CDR2: SGHTA and FQGNSA. The CDR3 has 15 residues. The CDR3 sequence: CASSSRQGAVYGYTF. The CDR3 nucleotides are TGTGCCAGCAGCTCCCGACAGGGGGCAGTCTATGGCTACACCTTC.

The genes are TRBV28 and TRBJ1-2, with a possible D match to TRBD1 (6 bases). The CDR3 spans 15 residues. Per germline, CDR1 MDHEN and CDR2 SYDVKM. Trimming shortened V by 10 bases and J by 5 bases, and 23 bases separated the two germline ends. CDR3 protein: CATRGRGAPPYGYTF. CDR3 DNA: TGTGCCACGCGAGGGAGGGGGGCCCCGCCTTATGGCTACACCTTC.

Here the CDR3 reads CASSDSDTQYF. The DNA for the CDR3 is TGTGCCAGCAGTGACTCGGATACGCAGTATTTT. The genes are TRBV2 and TRBJ2-3; D remains ambiguous. Looked up from germline, CDR1 is SNHLY and CDR2 is FYNNEI. The ends were cut back, 3 bases at V and 6 bases at J, with 4 bases in the middle. The CDR3 spans 11 residues.

This chain connects TRBV3-1 (or the pseudogene TRBV3-2) to TRBJ2-3; D may be TRBD1 (5 bases). Per the germline V gene, CDR1 is LGHDT and CDR2 is YNNKEL (reference sequence). Trimming pared 0 bases from V and 4 bases from J, leaving 14 bases between. The CDR3 covers 16 residues. CDR3 protein: CASSQEGEQVPDTQYF. CDR3 in DNA: TGTGCCAGCAGCCAAGAAGGGGAACAGGTGCCAGATACGCAGTATTTT.

The V and J genes are TRBV6-5 and TRBJ2-2; 9 bases agree with TRBD2. V shed 8 bases, J shed 2 bases, and the junction held 6 bases outside the gene matches. Germline V gives CDR1 MNHEY, CDR2 SVGAGI. The CDR3 has 15 residues. For the CDR3, the DNA is TGTGCCAGCCAGCAACTAGCGGGCAACACCGGGGAGCTGTTTTTT. Amino acid sequence: CASQQLAGNTGELFF.

This clone is a singleton in its sample. The chain is built from TRBV5-1 and TRBJ2-2; TRBD2 agrees at 15 bases. The CDR3 covers 19 residues. The V gene end was trimmed by 4 bases and the J gene end by 5 bases; junction bases not matched to a gene: 12. CDR1 and CDR2 (germline): SGHRS, YFSETQ. The CDR3 DNA reads as TGCGCCAGCAGCCGTACCGGGACTAGCGGGAGGCCCGGAACCGGGGAGCTGTTTTTT. This codes for CASSRTGTSGRPGTGELFF.

The V and J genes are TRBV29-1 and TRBJ2-5, with TRBD1 identical over 8 bases. The V and J ends lost 7 bases and 4 bases, in that order; junction bases with no gene match: 5. Germline V CDR1 and CDR2: SQVTM, ANQGSEA. CDR3 length equals 12 residues. For the CDR3, the DNA is TGCAGCGGGACAGGGCAAGGAGAGACCCAGTACTTC. Its translation: CSGTGQGETQYF.